The 14 T cell receptor beta chains below come from one sample, sequenced in a study of blood T cell repertoires in COVID-19. Libraries were prepared by immunoSEQ multiplex PCR; TCRdb keeps only in-frame clonotypes and omits some of them. Here the sample spans 300,000 to 450,000 clones, roughly nine tenths being singletons. The sample taken for sequencing was PBMCs or T cells enriched from blood (not recorded which). All receptors come from a man younger than 30 who had recovered from COVID-19.

The chain has TRBV28 and TRBJ2-7, with 10 bases lining up with TRBD2. Trimming took 5 bases from V and 2 from J; bases not matched to a gene: 9. CDR1 MDHEN and CDR2 SYDVKM come from the germline V gene. This CDR3 has 16 amino acids. DNA for the CDR3: TGTGCCAGCAGTCCCCCGACTAGCGGGTTCGCCTACGAGCAGTACTTC. This codes for CASSPPTSGFAYEQYF.

Comments on this clone: Other nucleotide sequences from this sample produce the same CDR3. This chain joins TRBV19 and TRBJ2-7; TRBD1 agrees at 7 bases. V shed 3 bases, J shed 2 bases, and the junction held 1 base outside the gene matches. This CDR3 is built from 13 residues. CDR1 is LNHDA and CDR2 is SQIVND in the germline V gene (reference sequence). The CDR3 bases are TGTGCCAGTAGTATCGACAGGGCCTACGAGCAGTACTTC. The encoded protein is CASSIDRAYEQYF.

The chain uses TRBV13 and TRBJ2-7; 9 bases fit TRBD2. From germline, CDR1 is PRHDT and CDR2 FYEKMQ (reference sequence). The CDR3 is 20 residues long. V gave up 2 bases and J gave up 2 bases; unmatched junction bases: 19. In DNA form, the CDR3 reads TGTGCCAGCAGCTTAACGAGTAGAAGGGGGATAGCGGGGGTTACCTACGAGCAGTACTTC. It yields the protein CASSLTSRRGIAGVTYEQYF.

This clone was detected once. This chain links TRBV5-3 with TRBJ2-1, with 8 nucleotides matching TRBD2. TRBV5-3 is labeled an ORF, and its function is uncertain. CDR3 length equals 16 residues. After removal of 0 bases from V and 2 bases from J, the junction contained 4 bases not matched to a gene. The CDR3 DNA reads TGTGCCAGAAGCTTGGCACGGGAGGGCCCCTACAATGAGCAGTTCTTC. It specifies CARSLAREGPYNEQFF.

The gene calls are TRBV5-1 and TRBJ1-1; D perhaps matches TRBD1 (6 bases). The CDR3 covers 16 residues. V was trimmed by 0 bases and J by 5 bases, leaving 17 bases between them. CDR1 SGHRS and CDR2 YFSETQ come from the germline V gene. For the CDR3, the DNA is TGCGCCAGCAGCTTGGAGACACAGGGCTCGGGGACTGAAGCTTTCTTT. This gives the protein CASSLETQGSGTEAFF.

Only one count was recorded for this clone. The J gene is TRBJ1-1, the V gene TRBV20-1; D is unclear. Trimming stripped 6 bases from V and 5 bases from J, with 7 bases between. The CDR3 is made up of 10 amino acids. The germline V gene has CDR1 DFQATT and CDR2 SNEGSKA (reference sequence). The CDR3 DNA follows: TGCAGTGCAAGCGAGACTGAAGCTTTCTTT. It specifies CSASETEAFF.

The rearrangement links TRBV7-9 to TRBJ1-3; TRBD1 might be the D (5 bases). The germline CDR1 and CDR2 sequences are SEHNR and FQNEAQ (reference sequence). The CDR3 has 15 residues. The V end lost 4 bases, the J end lost 4 bases, and 14 bases lay between the germline ends. The CDR3 nucleotides read TGTGCCAGCAGCTCCAACAAGGGGTCGGGAAACACCATATATTTT. Translating gives CASSSNKGSGNTIYF.

In its sample, this clone was seen once. J is TRBJ2-7 and V is TRBV19; D might be TRBD2 (5 bases). V lost 11 bases and J 2 bases, leaving 19 bases between the germline ends. Germline V gene data show CDR1 as LNHDA and CDR2 as SQIVND (reference sequence). The CDR3 has 14 residues. The CDR3: CAGSGLSFAYEQYF. DNA of the CDR3: TGTGCCGGAAGCGGACTGTCTTTCGCCTACGAGCAGTACTTC. Full variable domain (outside the CDR3, taken from reference TRBV19 and TRBJ2-7): DGGITQSPKYLFRKEGQNVTLSCEQNLNHDAMYWYRQDPGQGLRLIYYSQIVNDFQKGDIAEGYSVSREKKESFPLTVTSAQKNPTAFYLCAGSGLSFAYEQYFGPGTRLTVT.

This clone was recorded a few times. This chain connects TRBV2 to TRBJ2-1, with 9 nucleotides matching TRBD2. The CDR3 has 14 amino acids. Germline loops: CDR1 SNHLY, CDR2 FYNNEI. The junction had 9 bases not matched to a gene; V was cut back by 7 bases and J by 8 bases. The CDR3 here is CASKIAGVGDEQFF. The CDR3 nucleotides read TGTGCCAGCAAGATAGCGGGAGTCGGAGATGAGCAGTTCTTC.

The V and J genes are TRBV7-2 and TRBJ1-4; weak D call: TRBD1 (6 bases). Trimming cost V 4 bases and J 8 bases, with 11 bases left between them. The CDR3 extends over 13 amino acids. Germline CDR1 is SGHTA and CDR2 is FQGNSA. In DNA, the CDR3 is TGTGCCAGCAGCTCCTACAGGGAGGAAAAACTGTTTTTT. Translating gives CASSSYREEKLFF. The whole variable domain, remainder taken from reference TRBV7-2 and TRBJ1-4, is GAGVSQSPSNKVTEKGKDVELRCDPISGHTALYWYRQSLGQGLEFLIYFQGNSAPDKSGLPSDRFSAERTGGSVSTLTIQRTQQEDSAVYLCASSSYREEKLFFGSGTQLSVL.

The chain recombines TRBV18 with TRBJ2-1; the D gene is possibly TRBD2 (5 bases). Germline-derived CDR1 and CDR2 are KGHSH and LQKENI. The CDR3 contains 15 residues. V dropped 3 bases and J dropped 0 bases, with 9 bases sitting between them. This CDR3 is CASSPWRSSYNEQFF. CDR3 sequence (DNA): TGTGCCAGCTCACCGTGGAGGAGCTCCTACAATGAGCAGTTCTTC.

V usage is TRBV11-2 and J usage is TRBJ1-2; D is unresolved. V was pared by 4 bases and J by 5 bases, with 5 bases between. Germline V gene data show CDR1 as SGHAT and CDR2 as FQNNGV. The CDR3 covers 11 residues. The DNA for the CDR3 is TGTGCCAGCAGCTCCGGGTATGGCTACACCTTC. Amino acids: CASSSGYGYTF. Variable domain in full (rest from reference TRBV11-2 and TRBJ1-2): EAGVAQSPRYKIIEKRQSVAFWCNPISGHATLYWYQQILGQGPKLLIQFQNNGVVDDSQLPKDRFSAERLKGVDSTLKIQPAKLEDSAVYLCASSSGYGYTFGSGTRLTVV.

The J gene is TRBJ1-1, the V gene TRBV4-1; maybe TRBD1 (5 bases). CDR3 length equals 14 residues. Germline V gene lookup returns CDR1 MGHRA and CDR2 YSYEKL. V was cut by 0 bases and J by 10 bases, with 15 bases left in between. This CDR3 is CASSQDLQGRAAFF. CDR3 nucleotide sequence: TGCGCCAGCAGCCAAGACTTGCAGGGTAGAGCAGCTTTCTTT.

This chain joins TRBV4-1 and TRBJ1-5; the D is unclear. The germline CDR1 and CDR2 sequences are MGHRA and YSYEKL. The V gene lost 1 base and the J gene lost 4 bases, with 11 bases spanning the gap. The CDR3 runs 15 residues. The CDR3 sequence is CASSQVSRVNQPQHF. The CDR3 DNA reads TGCGCCAGCAGCCAAGTTTCTAGAGTGAATCAGCCCCAGCATTTT.